This T cell receptor (beta chain) was found in a study of regulatory T cells. General study results and limits: Shannon entropy was nonsignificantly lower in patient CD8+ T cells than control CD8+ cells. In patients, unique TRB V-J pairs were restricted and V/J usage skewed, especially in Tregs.

Autoimmunity was present in every CD3G-deficient patient, worse in two. Patients aged 2 to 39 years had fewer naive T cells. Primers: 52 TRBV forward and 13 TRBJ reverse. Profiling relied on immunoSEQ multiplex PCR, and the TCRdb table lists in-frame clones only, not all of them. The data hold about 17,000 clones, with roughly 90% observed a single time. Germline loops: CDR1 SGHAT, CDR2 FQNNGV. Losses at the gene ends were 4 bases for V and 1 base for J; bases not matched to a gene: 10. This CDR3 spans 19 amino acids. A word on this clone: Its antigen is not known.

Material for sequencing was CD8+ T cells sorted from blood. This chain uses TRBV11-2 with TRBJ2-4, with 13 positions matching TRBD2. The clonotype comes from a person under 35 with CD3G deficiency. CDR3 protein: CASSSRLAGGSRAKNIQYF. DNA for the CDR3: TGTGCCAGCAGCTCGCGACTAGCGGGGGGTTCGAGGGCCAAAAACATTCAGTACTTC. Drawing the rest from reference TRBV11-2 and TRBJ2-4, the complete variable domain is EAGVAQSPRYKIIEKRQSVAFWCNPISGHATLYWYQQILGQGPKLLIQFQNNGVVDDSQLPKDRFSAERLKGVDSTLKIQPAKLEDSAVYLCASSSRLAGGSRAKNIQYFGAGTRLSVL.